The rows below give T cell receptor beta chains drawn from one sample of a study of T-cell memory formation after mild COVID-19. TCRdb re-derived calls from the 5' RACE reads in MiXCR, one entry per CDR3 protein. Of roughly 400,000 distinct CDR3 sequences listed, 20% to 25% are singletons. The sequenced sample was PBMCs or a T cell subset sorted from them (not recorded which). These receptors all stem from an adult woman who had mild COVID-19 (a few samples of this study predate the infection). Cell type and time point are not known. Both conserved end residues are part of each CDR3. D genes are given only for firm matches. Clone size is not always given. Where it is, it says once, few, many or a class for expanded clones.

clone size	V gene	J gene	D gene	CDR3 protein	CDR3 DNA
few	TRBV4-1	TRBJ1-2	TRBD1	CASSPGLGQIYYGYTF	TGCGCCAGCAGCCCCGGGCTGGGACAGATCTACTATGGCTACACCTTC
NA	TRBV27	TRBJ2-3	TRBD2	CASSSASGGSTDTQYF	TGTGCCAGCAGTTCAGCTAGCGGGGGAAGCACAGATACGCAGTATTTT
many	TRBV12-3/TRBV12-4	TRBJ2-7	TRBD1	CASSRGQGTREQYF	TGTGCCAGCAGCCGGGGACAGGGCACTCGGGAGCAGTACTTC
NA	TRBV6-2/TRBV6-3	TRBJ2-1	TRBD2	CASSYSPGGDNEQFF	TGTGCCAGCAGTTACTCGCCGGGAGGTGACAATGAGCAGTTCTTC
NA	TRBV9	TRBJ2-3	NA	CASSVGNTDTQYF	TGTGCCAGCAGCGTAGGCAACACAGATACGCAGTATTTT
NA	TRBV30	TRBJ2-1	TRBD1	CAWGDRSSYNEQFF	TGTGCCTGGGGGGACAGGAGCTCCTACAATGAGCAGTTCTTC
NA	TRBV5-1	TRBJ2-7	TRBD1	CASSMTGYYEQYF	TGCGCCAGCAGCATGACAGGGTACTACGAGCAGTACTTC
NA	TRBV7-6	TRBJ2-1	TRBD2	CASSLAKTSGANEQFF	TGTGCCAGCAGCTTAGCAAAAACTAGCGGGGCCAATGAGCAGTTCTTC
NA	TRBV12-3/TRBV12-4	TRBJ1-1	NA	CASSLIGGGSEAFF	TGTGCCAGCAGTTTAATTGGGGGCGGCTCTGAAGCTTTCTTT
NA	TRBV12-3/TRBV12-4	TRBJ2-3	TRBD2	CASSPPLVAGDTQYF	TGTGCCAGCAGTCCCCCATTGGTAGCGGGAGATACGCAGTATTTT
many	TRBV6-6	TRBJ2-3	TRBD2	CASRELAGGHPDTQYF	TGTGCCAGCAGGGAACTAGCGGGGGGGCATCCAGATACGCAGTATTTT
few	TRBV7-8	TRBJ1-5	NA	CASSLAGGGQPQHF	TGTGCCAGCAGCTTGGCGGGGGGAGGTCAGCCCCAGCATTTT
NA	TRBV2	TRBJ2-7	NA	CASSRTAGMDEQYF	TGTGCCAGCAGCCGGACGGCCGGAATGGACGAGCAGTACTTC
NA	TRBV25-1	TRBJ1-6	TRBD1	CASRQTGESPLHF	TGTGCCAGCAGGCAGACAGGGGAATCACCCCTCCACTTT
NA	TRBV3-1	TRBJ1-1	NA	CASSQDTGKAFF	TGTGCCAGCAGCCAAGACACGGGGAAAGCTTTCTTT
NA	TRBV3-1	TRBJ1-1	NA	CASSPWTGGLGEAFF	TGTGCCAGCAGCCCTTGGACTGGGGGTCTTGGTGAAGCTTTCTTT
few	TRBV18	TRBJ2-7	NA	CASSPDTIDEQYF	TGTGCCAGCTCACCGGACACTATAGACGAGCAGTACTTC
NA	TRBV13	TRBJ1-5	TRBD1	CASSFRDRGKVNQPQHF	TGTGCCAGCAGCTTCCGGGACAGGGGAAAGGTCAATCAGCCCCAGCATTTT
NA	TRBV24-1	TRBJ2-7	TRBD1	CATSDGAGGEQYF	TGTGCCACCAGTGATGGAGCAGGGGGAGAGCAGTACTTC
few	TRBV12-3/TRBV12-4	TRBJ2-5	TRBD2	CASSLLAGETQYF	TGTGCCAGCAGCCTTCTAGCGGGGGAGACCCAGTACTTC
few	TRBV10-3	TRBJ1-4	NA	CAISGDSEKLFF	TGTGCCATCAGTGGGGACTCTGAAAAACTGTTTTTT
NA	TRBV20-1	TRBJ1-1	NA	CSATGPGKNTEAFF	TGCAGTGCTACAGGGCCCGGTAAGAACACTGAAGCTTTCTTT
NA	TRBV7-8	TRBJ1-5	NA	CASSTTTDQPQHF	TGTGCCAGCAGCACCACGACAGATCAGCCCCAGCATTTT
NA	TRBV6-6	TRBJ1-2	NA	CASRPYLNQGGPWSYGYTF	TGTGCCAGCAGGCCTTATTTAAATCAAGGGGGGCCCTGGAGCTATGGCTACACCTTC
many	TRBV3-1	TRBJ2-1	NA	CASSPTQRLSYNEQFF	TGTGCCAGCAGCCCGACTCAGCGGTTATCGTACAATGAGCAGTTCTTC
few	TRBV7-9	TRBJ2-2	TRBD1	CASSSYPRTGGGTGELFF	TGTGCCAGCAGCTCCTATCCAAGGACAGGGGGAGGTACCGGGGAGCTGTTTTTT
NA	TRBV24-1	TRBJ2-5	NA	CATSSSRDRVQETQYF	TGTGCCACCAGCTCTTCTCGGGACCGAGTACAAGAGACCCAGTACTTC
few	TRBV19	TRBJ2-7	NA	CASSPGVRGYEQYF	TGTGCCAGTAGTCCGGGAGTAAGGGGCTACGAGCAGTACTTC